This paragraph reports one TCR beta chain. The antigen is undetermined. Profiled with immunoSEQ multiplex PCR; TCRdb holds only in-frame clones, not every one. The sample yields approximately 92,000 clones, about 91% seen once. The CDR3 totals 15 residues. Germline loops: CDR1 SEHNR, CDR2 FQNEAQ (reference sequence). Trimming took off 3 bases at V and 1 base at J, with 10 bases between the two ends. The data belong to a study of T cell responses to AZD1222 COVID-19 vaccine. Study as a whole: Some second doses came at about 4 weeks and others at about 12 weeks; these were pooled.

Overall study findings and caveats: The sample set comprised mostly white British donors with more females, and clonal diversity was possibly underestimated. Reportedly, nearly half the spike-specific TCRs target unmutated variant regions. Distributed over spike, vaccine-associated CD4 TCRs predominated at 160-218 and 743-854.

This clonotype was sampled from an adult in good health. The rearrangement uses TRBV7-9 and TRBJ1-3; tentatively, D is TRBD1 (5 bases). The sequencing here drew on peripheral blood, taken on day 0 of AZD1222 vaccination. The CDR3 spells CASSFLGESGNTIYF. The CDR3 bases are TGTGCCAGCAGCTTTCTGGGGGAATCTGGAAACACCATATATTTT.